The rows below give T cell receptor beta chains drawn from one sample of a study of metastatic and nonmetastatic thyroid tumors. TCRdb re-analyzed the PCR reads using MiXCR. This sample yields 100,000 or so clones, of which approximately 15% are seen a single time; around 3.3% belongs to the top ten. Sequences were obtained from blood. Every receptor here comes from a female donor with papillary thyroid cancer or a benign thyroid nodule (not recorded which). Some clones in this sample may be carry-over from other donors' samples. The CDR3 runs from the conserved cysteine through the conserved F or W. D genes are given only for firm matches. Clone size appears in some rows only: once, few, many, or a class for an expanded clone.

cdr3_length j_call v_call d_call clone_size cdr3_nt cdr3_aa
18 TRBJ2-2 TRBV5-1 TRBD2 many TGCGCCAGCAGCTCGCCTGCGGGGGGCCTTCCGAACACCGGGGAGCTGTTTTTT CASSSPAGGLPNTGELFF
12 TRBJ1-1 TRBV6-1 - few TGTGCCATCATGCGGGGCCACACTGAAGCTTTCTTT CAIMRGHTEAFF
15 TRBJ1-2 TRBV28 - many TGTGCCAGCAGTTTTCTAGTGCTCTCTAACTATGGCTACACCTTC CASSFLVLSNYGYTF
13 TRBJ2-5 TRBV5-1 - many TGCGCCAGCAGCTGGGGTAGTGGCGAGACCCAGTACTTC CASSWGSGETQYF
12 TRBJ2-1 TRBV11-2 - many TGTGCCAGCAGCCGACAGAACAATGAGCAGTTCTTC CASSRQNNEQFF
17 TRBJ2-1 TRBV24-1 - many TGTGCCACCAGTGATTTTGGCCCGGCCGAAGGCTACAATGAGCAGTTCTTC CATSDFGPAEGYNEQFF
14 TRBJ2-1 TRBV25-1 TRBD2 many TGTGCCAGCAGTAAACTAGCGGGTAGGAATGAGCAGTTCTTC CASSKLAGRNEQFF
14 TRBJ1-2 TRBV18 TRBD1 many TGTGCCAGCTCTTCCGACAGGGGGAACTATGGCTACACCTTC CASSSDRGNYGYTF
15 TRBJ1-6 TRBV27 - - TGTGCCAGCAGTTTCATAGTTCCCCCCAATTCACCCCTCCACTTT CASSFIVPPNSPLHF
16 TRBJ1-4 TRBV6-6 TRBD1 many TGTGCCAGCAGTTACGGGACAGGGAGGATGGGTGAAAAACTGTTTTTT CASSYGTGRMGEKLFF
14 TRBJ1-2 TRBV19 - - TGTGCCAGTACCACGAAGACGTCTGGCTATGTCTACACCTTC CASTTKTSGYVYTF
15 TRBJ2-2 TRBV11-3 TRBD1 many TGTGCCAGCAGCCTTGACAGGGTTAACACCGGGGAGCTGTTTTTT CASSLDRVNTGELFF
18 TRBJ1-1 TRBV6-2/TRBV6-3 TRBD1 few TGTGCCAGCAGTTACCTGCCCGGGGTGACAGGGGAGAACACTGAACCTTTCTTT CASSYLPGVTGENTEPFF
15 TRBJ2-3 TRBV6-2/TRBV6-3 TRBD2 many TGTGCCACCTCTCCTATAGCGGGGGGGACAGATACGCAGTATTTT CATSPIAGGTDTQYF
12 TRBJ2-1 TRBV7-2 - many TGTGCCAGCAGCTTAGTGTCCACCGGGCAGTTCTTC CASSLVSTGQFF
13 TRBJ1-1 TRBV19 - many TGTGCCAGTAGTTTCAAGTTGAACACTGAAGCTTTCTTT CASSFKLNTEAFF
14 TRBJ1-2 TRBV29-1 - - TGCAGCGTTGAAATCTCAGTGGGATCCTATGGCTACACCTTC CSVEISVGSYGYTF
13 TRBJ1-2 TRBV30 - many TGTGCCTGGAGGTTTCACAGGAATTCTGGCTACACCTTC CAWRFHRNSGYTF
13 TRBJ2-5 TRBV5-6 - many TGTGCCAGCAGCCCCCGGGGGGCAGAGACCCAGTACTTC CASSPRGAETQYF
14 TRBJ2-4 TRBV19 - many TGTGCCAGTAGCCCGGACATTAGCCAAAACATTCAGTACTTC CASSPDISQNIQYF
17 TRBJ2-3 TRBV4-2 TRBD2 many TGTGCCAGCAGCCAAGATCTTAGCGGGGGGGCCAGAGATACGCAGTATTTT CASSQDLSGGARDTQYF
14 TRBJ1-6 TRBV30 - many TGTGCCTGGAGTGTGGGCAGTTCAAATTCACCCCTCCACTTT CAWSVGSSNSPLHF
14 TRBJ1-4 TRBV2 - many TGTGCCAGCCGGGGGCCCTTTGAGGGTGAAAAACTGTTTTTT CASRGPFEGEKLFF
16 TRBJ2-1 TRBV5-1 TRBD2 many TGCGCCAGCAGCTTCGGACTAGCGGGGGGTGGGGATGAGCAGTTCTTC CASSFGLAGGGDEQFF
15 TRBJ1-1 TRBV10-1 - many TGCGCCAGCAGTCCGGAGAGGGTAGGGAACACTGAAGCTTTCTTT CASSPERVGNTEAFF
16 TRBJ2-2 TRBV6-2/TRBV6-3 TRBD1 many TGTGCCAGCAGTCCTCTTAGGACAGGGGAGGCCGGGGAGCTGTTTTTT CASSPLRTGEAGELFF
19 TRBJ1-1 TRBV6-1 TRBD1 many TGTGCCAGCAGTGATACCGGGACAGGGTTCTTTGGCGCTGACACTGAAGCTTTCTTT CASSDTGTGFFGADTEAFF
15 TRBJ2-1 TRBV2 - many TGTGCCAGCATCCCCGTGGGGGGCTCCTACAATGAGCAGTTCTTC CASIPVGGSYNEQFF
16 TRBJ2-7 TRBV25-1 TRBD2 few TGTGCCAGCAGTGGCAATGTACGGGGGGTCCGCGACGAGCAGTACTTC CASSGNVRGVRDEQYF
14 TRBJ1-1 TRBV20-1 - many TGCAGTGCTAGAGCTATCGGAAGGGGGGAGGAAGCTTTCTTT CSARAIGRGEEAFF
12 TRBJ2-5 TRBV24-1 - many TGTGCCACCAGTTCCTCTGCGGGGACCCAGTACTTC CATSSSAGTQYF
16 TRBJ2-1 TRBV2 TRBD2 many TGTGCCAGCACCATGGGGCCGGGGGGAGGACGGAATGAGCAGTTCTTC CASTMGPGGGRNEQFF
15 TRBJ2-3 TRBV28 TRBD1 many TGTGCCAGCAGTTTGTATGACAGGGGGTCAGATACGCAGTATTTT CASSLYDRGSDTQYF
16 TRBJ2-5 TRBV5-5 TRBD1 - TGTGCCAGCAGGGTTGGGACAGGCCAAGGGGAGGAGACCCAGTACTTC CASRVGTGQGEETQYF
15 TRBJ2-5 TRBV28 - many TGTGCCAGCAGTTTAGGCGGAGCAAACCAAGAGACCCAGTACTTC CASSLGGANQETQYF
15 TRBJ2-2 TRBV6-1 - few TGTGCCAGCAGTGAACAGCCAAGCGGCGCCGGGGAGCTGTTTTTT CASSEQPSGAGELFF
16 TRBJ1-2 TRBV19 - many TGTGCCAGCTACGCCCAGATTAGTCGGACACACTATGGCTACACCTTC CASYAQISRTHYGYTF
15 TRBJ2-2 TRBV6-6 - many TGTGCCAGCAGTTACGAAGGGGTCCACACCGGGGAGCTGTTTTTT CASSYEGVHTGELFF
13 TRBJ2-1 TRBV5-4 - - TGTGCCAGCAGGTATATTACAGTCCGTGAGCAGTTCTTC CASRYITVREQFF
13 TRBJ2-6 TRBV6-2/TRBV6-3 - many TGTGCCAGCAACCTGTCTGGGGCCAACGTCCTGACTTTC CASNLSGANVLTF
13 TRBJ1-1 TRBV10-3 - many TGTGCCATCAGGAAGACTGAAAACCTGGAAGCTTTCTTT CAIRKTENLEAFF
15 TRBJ2-3 TRBV7-3 TRBD2 many TGTGCCAGCAGCCTCCTAGCGGGGGAATGGGATACGCAGTATTTT CASSLLAGEWDTQYF
14 TRBJ2-1 TRBV15 - many TGTGCCACCAGCAGAGATCCAGGGTGGAATGAGCAGTTCTTC CATSRDPGWNEQFF
11 TRBJ2-7 TRBV7-9 - medium-sized TGTGCCAGCAGCCTTTCAGGGGAACAGTACTTC CASSLSGEQYF
17 TRBJ2-2 TRBV24-1 TRBD2 many TGTGCCACCAGTTCGAATGTGGGAGGGTCGTACACCGGGGAGCTGTTTTTT CATSSNVGGSYTGELFF
15 TRBJ1-5 TRBV19 TRBD1 many TGTGCCAGTAGTATGGGGACAGAAGGCAATCAGCCCCAGCATTTT CASSMGTEGNQPQHF
14 TRBJ2-7 TRBV20-1 TRBD2 many TGCAGTGCTAGACTATCGGGGAGGGATTACGAGCAGTACTTC CSARLSGRDYEQYF
18 TRBJ2-6 TRBV11-1 TRBD1 many TGTGCCAGCAGCCCCGGGACAGAAAAGAGCTCTGGGGCCAACGTCCTGACTTTC CASSPGTEKSSGANVLTF
13 TRBJ2-2 TRBV5-1 - - TGTGCCAGCAACTTGGATTTTACCGGGGAGCTGTTTTTT CASNLDFTGELFF
16 TRBJ2-7 TRBV4-1 - many TGCGCCAGCAGCCAAGATTTAGGACGGTCCTGGAACGAGCAGTACTTC CASSQDLGRSWNEQYF
14 TRBJ1-5 TRBV6-1 - many TGTGCCAGCAGGACGTTCGGGGGCAATCAGCCCCAGCATTTT CASRTFGGNQPQHF
13 TRBJ2-1 TRBV28 - many TGTGCCAGCAGCCCTGGGGGGGGCGATGAGCAGTTCTTC CASSPGGGDEQFF
15 TRBJ1-1 TRBV27 - many TGTGCCAGCAGTTTAAGGGCGGACGTGAACACTGAAGCTTTCTTT CASSLRADVNTEAFF
13 TRBJ1-3 TRBV30 - many TGTGCCTGGAGTGTACAGGGTGGAAACACCATATATTTT CAWSVQGGNTIYF
18 TRBJ2-3 TRBV5-4 - - TGTGCCAGCAGCTTGGATGGAGGGAGGGGGTTCGACACAGATACGCAGTATTTT CASSLDGGRGFDTDTQYF
15 TRBJ2-7 TRBV7-9 - many TGTGCCAGCAGCCCTGGGCTTTTACGCGTCTACGAGCAGTACTTC CASSPGLLRVYEQYF
15 TRBJ1-2 TRBV11-2 TRBD1 many TGTGCCAGCAGCTTAGGGGTTACAGGGGCGAGCGGCTACACCTTC CASSLGVTGASGYTF
14 TRBJ2-3 TRBV12-3/TRBV12-4 - many TGTGCCAGCAGTTTGGTGGCTAGCAGGGATACGCAGTATTTT CASSLVASRDTQYF